This T cell receptor beta chain was recorded in a study of identical twins. There are many counts of this clonotype. Template switching added a universal primer binding site, and final cDNA carried unique molecular identifiers. TCRdb redid the calling of the 5' RACE reads with MiXCR, one entry per CDR3 protein. The profile covers fewer than 800,000 distinct CDR3 sequences, with roughly 6.6% appearing a single time and about 1.5% taken by the ten largest. The length of the CDR3 is 16 residues. The V gene's germline CDR1 is MNHNS and CDR2 SASEGT. V shed 5 bases, J shed 0 bases, and the junction held 6 bases outside the gene matches. This sample also appeared in a second study, on yellow fever vaccine responses in identical twins.

The chain employs TRBV6-1 and TRBJ1-4; 7 nucleotides match TRBD1. Material for sequencing was PBMCs. This receptor was identified in a woman under 30 in good health. The CDR3 reads CASSPRQGATNEKLFF. CDR3 bases: TGTGCCAGCAGTCCGAGACAGGGTGCAACTAATGAAAAACTGTTTTTT.